Listed below are T cell receptor beta chains from one sample, sequenced in a study of OX40 agonist ivuxolimab in advanced cancers. The table came from immunoSEQ multiplex PCR; TCRdb's copy has only in-frame clones and leaves some out. The data contain approximately 21,000 clones, 84% of them singletons. This specimen consisted of CD4+ or CD8+ T cells sorted from blood, obtained in a trial of the OX40 agonist ivuxolimab. The receptors come from an adult with an advanced solid tumor such as melanoma, head and neck, liver or kidney cancer. Each CDR3 is given with its conserved first and last residue. Each record gives: D gene, clone size, V gene, J gene, CDR3 DNA, CDR3 protein. The D gene is left open where the match is weak. Clone size is given for some rows only: seen once, a few or many times, or a class if the clone is expanded.

D gene: NA
clone size: NA
V gene: TRBV7-3
J gene: TRBJ1-1
CDR3 DNA: TGTGCCAGCAAGGAGGCAGACTACACTGAAGCTTTCTTT
CDR3 protein: CASKEADYTEAFF

D gene: NA
clone size: NA
V gene: TRBV6-6
J gene: TRBJ1-2
CDR3 DNA: TGTGCCAGCATCCCGGCGCAGAACTATGGCTACACCTTC
CDR3 protein: CASIPAQNYGYTF

D gene: NA
clone size: NA
V gene: TRBV25-1
J gene: TRBJ2-3
CDR3 DNA: TGTGCCAGCAGTGGGCCCGTTAGCACAGATACGCAGTATTTT
CDR3 protein: CASSGPVSTDTQYF

D gene: NA
clone size: NA
V gene: TRBV29-1
J gene: TRBJ2-1
CDR3 DNA: TGCAGCGTTTTGAGCAGCGATGAGCAGTTCTTC
CDR3 protein: CSVLSSDEQFF

D gene: NA
clone size: NA
V gene: TRBV9
J gene: TRBJ1-2
CDR3 DNA: TGTGCCAGCAGCGTAAGCGTTGATTTGGGTCTATCCACCTTC
CDR3 protein: CASSVSVDLGLSTF

D gene: TRBD1
clone size: NA
V gene: TRBV19
J gene: TRBJ2-7
CDR3 DNA: TGTGCCAGTAGGCCGGGACAGGGGGCCTACGAGCAGTACTTC
CDR3 protein: CASRPGQGAYEQYF

D gene: TRBD2
clone size: NA
V gene: TRBV6-1
J gene: TRBJ2-7
CDR3 DNA: TGTGCCAGCAGAATGATGGCGGGAGGCTCCTACGAGCAGTACTTC
CDR3 protein: CASRMMAGGSYEQYF

D gene: NA
clone size: NA
V gene: TRBV14
J gene: TRBJ2-7
CDR3 DNA: TGTGCCAGCAGCTTCGTCGACAGAACCTACGAGCAGTACTTC
CDR3 protein: CASSFVDRTYEQYF

D gene: NA
clone size: once
V gene: TRBV27
J gene: TRBJ2-5
CDR3 DNA: TGTGCCAGCAGTTTTCCCTCAGCGGGCACAAAAGAGACCCAGTACTTC
CDR3 protein: CASSFPSAGTKETQYF

D gene: NA
clone size: NA
V gene: TRBV19
J gene: TRBJ1-1
CDR3 DNA: TGTGCCAGTAGTACCCGGTCGTGGAAGACAGGCACTGAAGCTTTCTTT
CDR3 protein: CASSTRSWKTGTEAFF

D gene: NA
clone size: NA
V gene: TRBV4-1
J gene: TRBJ2-1
CDR3 DNA: TGCGCCAGCAGCCTGGAGTGGGGGAATGAGCAGTTCTTC
CDR3 protein: CASSLEWGNEQFF

D gene: NA
clone size: NA
V gene: TRBV29-1
J gene: TRBJ1-1
CDR3 DNA: TGCAGCGTTGAAGATAAGGGTAACCTGAAAGCTTTCTTT
CDR3 protein: CSVEDKGNLKAFF

D gene: NA
clone size: NA
V gene: TRBV14
J gene: TRBJ1-6
CDR3 DNA: TGTGCCAGCAGCCAAGAAAGAGCGAATTCACCCCTCCACTTT
CDR3 protein: CASSQERANSPLHF

D gene: NA
clone size: NA
V gene: TRBV5-1
J gene: TRBJ1-2
CDR3 DNA: TGCGCCAGCAGCTTGGACAGGTCCAACTATGGCTACACCTTC
CDR3 protein: CASSLDRSNYGYTF

D gene: NA
clone size: NA
V gene: TRBV7-9
J gene: TRBJ2-1
CDR3 DNA: TGTGCCAGCAGCTTAGTGGGCAATGAGCAGTTCTTC
CDR3 protein: CASSLVGNEQFF

D gene: TRBD2
clone size: NA
V gene: TRBV5-1
J gene: TRBJ2-3
CDR3 DNA: TGCGCCAGCAGCAGAACTCTGGGGACTAGCGGGGTTGGTGATACGCAGTATTTT
CDR3 protein: CASSRTLGTSGVGDTQYF

D gene: TRBD1
clone size: NA
V gene: TRBV29-1
J gene: TRBJ1-5
CDR3 DNA: TGCAGCGTTGGGACAGGACGCAATCAGCCCCAGCATTTT
CDR3 protein: CSVGTGRNQPQHF

D gene: NA
clone size: once
V gene: TRBV7-9
J gene: TRBJ2-7
CDR3 DNA: TGTGCCAGCAGCTCCGGGGCACGGGAGCAGTACTTC
CDR3 protein: CASSSGAREQYF

D gene: NA
clone size: NA
V gene: TRBV30
J gene: TRBJ2-2
CDR3 DNA: TGTGCCTGGAGTGTACAGGGCAGAACCGGGGAGCTGTTTTTT
CDR3 protein: CAWSVQGRTGELFF

D gene: NA
clone size: NA
V gene: TRBV5-8
J gene: TRBJ1-2
CDR3 DNA: TGTGCCAGCAGCTCCCTAATGGGGGAATCAAGCGGCTACACCTTC
CDR3 protein: CASSSLMGESSGYTF

D gene: NA
clone size: NA
V gene: TRBV4-2
J gene: TRBJ1-2
CDR3 DNA: TGTGCCAGCAGCCAAGAAGAGCGGGGGGGCTATGGCTACACCTTC
CDR3 protein: CASSQEERGGYGYTF

D gene: NA
clone size: once
V gene: TRBV7-8
J gene: TRBJ2-1
CDR3 DNA: TGTGCCAGCAGCTTAGGGAATATCGGGGTTGATGAGCAGTTCTTC
CDR3 protein: CASSLGNIGVDEQFF

D gene: TRBD1
clone size: NA
V gene: TRBV5-1
J gene: TRBJ1-1
CDR3 DNA: TGCGCCAGCAGCTGGGGACAGGGGATCCTGAACACTGAAGCTTTCTTT
CDR3 protein: CASSWGQGILNTEAFF

D gene: NA
clone size: NA
V gene: TRBV29-1
J gene: TRBJ2-7
CDR3 DNA: TGCAGCGTATGCAGGGCCTCGATGGGCTACGAGCAGTACTTC
CDR3 protein: CSVCRASMGYEQYF

D gene: NA
clone size: NA
V gene: TRBV7-2
J gene: TRBJ1-5
CDR3 DNA: TGTGCCAGCAGCTCGAGACAGGCGGGACAGCCCCAGCATTTT
CDR3 protein: CASSSRQAGQPQHF

D gene: TRBD2
clone size: NA
V gene: TRBV7-9
J gene: TRBJ2-3
CDR3 DNA: TGTGCCAGCAGCTTTAGCGGGGCCACAGATACGCAGTATTTT
CDR3 protein: CASSFSGATDTQYF

D gene: NA
clone size: NA
V gene: TRBV7-9
J gene: TRBJ2-1
CDR3 DNA: TGTGCCAGCAGCTTAGGGCCTTACAATGAGCAGTTCTTC
CDR3 protein: CASSLGPYNEQFF

D gene: NA
clone size: NA
V gene: TRBV7-2
J gene: TRBJ2-7
CDR3 DNA: TGTGCCAGCAGCTCGGTTTCCGGTTGGCAGTACTTC
CDR3 protein: CASSSVSGWQYF

D gene: TRBD2
clone size: NA
V gene: TRBV2
J gene: TRBJ2-7
CDR3 DNA: TGTGCCAGCACGGGGGGGACCACGTTACTCGAGCAGTACTTC
CDR3 protein: CASTGGTTLLEQYF

D gene: NA
clone size: once
V gene: TRBV27
J gene: TRBJ1-1
CDR3 DNA: TGTGCCAGCAAAATTAGCAGAAACGCTGAAGCTTTCTTT
CDR3 protein: CASKISRNAEAFF

D gene: NA
clone size: few
V gene: TRBV4-1
J gene: TRBJ1-1
CDR3 DNA: TGCGCCAGCAGCCAGGACGACAGAGGAGAGCCTGAAGCTTTCTTT
CDR3 protein: CASSQDDRGEPEAFF

D gene: NA
clone size: NA
V gene: TRBV6-5
J gene: TRBJ2-7
CDR3 DNA: TGTGCCAGCATCTTTCCAGGGTCCTACGAGCAGTACTTC
CDR3 protein: CASIFPGSYEQYF

D gene: NA
clone size: NA
V gene: TRBV19
J gene: TRBJ1-1
CDR3 DNA: TGTGCCAGTAAGTTTGGGTCGAACACTGAAGCTTTCTTT
CDR3 protein: CASKFGSNTEAFF

D gene: TRBD2
clone size: NA
V gene: TRBV6-6
J gene: TRBJ2-7
CDR3 DNA: TGTGCCAGCAGTTACTCTCGGGGGGACGAGCAGTACTTC
CDR3 protein: CASSYSRGDEQYF

D gene: NA
clone size: NA
V gene: TRBV27
J gene: TRBJ1-4
CDR3 DNA: TGTGCCAGCAGTTCCCTAGGAGCGGCGGATGAAAAACTGTTTTTT
CDR3 protein: CASSSLGAADEKLFF

D gene: NA
clone size: NA
V gene: TRBV27
J gene: TRBJ1-2
CDR3 DNA: TGTGCCAGCAGAGTGACCGGGACGGCAGATGGCTACACCTTC
CDR3 protein: CASRVTGTADGYTF

D gene: TRBD1
clone size: few
V gene: TRBV19
J gene: TRBJ1-1
CDR3 DNA: TGTGCCAGTAGGGCACAGGGGGCACATGAAGCTTTCTTT
CDR3 protein: CASRAQGAHEAFF

D gene: TRBD2
clone size: NA
V gene: TRBV18
J gene: TRBJ2-2
CDR3 DNA: TGTGCCAGCTCACCACGGACTAGGCCCACCGGGGAGCTGTTTTTT
CDR3 protein: CASSPRTRPTGELFF

D gene: NA
clone size: NA
V gene: TRBV10-2
J gene: TRBJ1-2
CDR3 DNA: TGCGCCAGCAGTGCGACGGGACATCAAAACTATGGCTACACCTTC
CDR3 protein: CASSATGHQNYGYTF

D gene: NA
clone size: once
V gene: TRBV30
J gene: TRBJ1-4
CDR3 DNA: TGTGCCTGGAGTCCTATATCGGGTTTGGGAAAACTGTTTTTT
CDR3 protein: CAWSPISGLGKLFF

D gene: NA
clone size: NA
V gene: TRBV5-4
J gene: TRBJ1-1
CDR3 DNA: TGTGCCAGCAGCTTGGCCCGTGGGACGGCAGCTTTCTTT
CDR3 protein: CASSLARGTAAFF

D gene: TRBD1
clone size: NA
V gene: TRBV5-1
J gene: TRBJ1-5
CDR3 DNA: TGCGCCAGCAGCCGGACAGGGGATAGCAATCAGCCCCAGCATTTT
CDR3 protein: CASSRTGDSNQPQHF

D gene: NA
clone size: NA
V gene: TRBV5-1
J gene: TRBJ1-1
CDR3 DNA: TGCGCCAGCAGCTTGGCCAAAGCAGGTCCTGCCACTGAAGCTTTCTTT
CDR3 protein: CASSLAKAGPATEAFF

D gene: NA
clone size: NA
V gene: TRBV6-1
J gene: TRBJ2-3
CDR3 DNA: TGTGCCAGCAGTGAACCAGACACGTACACAGATACGCAGTATTTT
CDR3 protein: CASSEPDTYTDTQYF

D gene: NA
clone size: NA
V gene: TRBV27
J gene: TRBJ2-2
CDR3 DNA: TGTGCCAGCAAGGAGATGGGCAGATTGAACACCGGGGAGCTGTTTTTT
CDR3 protein: CASKEMGRLNTGELFF

D gene: NA
clone size: NA
V gene: TRBV7-2
J gene: TRBJ1-5
CDR3 DNA: TGTGCCAGCAGCTCCCTGGTTTCAGCGTTCCAGCATTTT
CDR3 protein: CASSSLVSAFQHF

D gene: NA
clone size: NA
V gene: TRBV5-1
J gene: TRBJ1-1
CDR3 DNA: TGCGCCAGCAGCTTGGAACCGACCTCGCCCACTGAAGCTTTCTTT
CDR3 protein: CASSLEPTSPTEAFF